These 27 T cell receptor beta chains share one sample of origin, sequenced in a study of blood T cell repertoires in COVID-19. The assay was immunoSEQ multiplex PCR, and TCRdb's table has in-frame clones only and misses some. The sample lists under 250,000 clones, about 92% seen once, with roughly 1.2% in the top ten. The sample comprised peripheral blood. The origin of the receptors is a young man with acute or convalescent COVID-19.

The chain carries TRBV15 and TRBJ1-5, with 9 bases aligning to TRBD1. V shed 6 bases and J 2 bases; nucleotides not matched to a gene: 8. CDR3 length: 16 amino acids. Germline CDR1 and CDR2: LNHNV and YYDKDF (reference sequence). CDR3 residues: CATSQTGGRRNQPQHF. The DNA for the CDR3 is TGTGCCACCAGTCAGACAGGGGGTCGTCGCAATCAGCCCCAGCATTTT.

The CDR3 loop is CASTPAGAGSNQPQHF. CDR3 nucleotides: TGTGCCAGCACCCCGGCTGGGGCCGGTAGCAATCAGCCCCAGCATTTT. The V call is TRBV6-6, the J call TRBJ1-5, with D possibly matching TRBD1 (5 bases). The CDR3 sequence is 16 residues long. V was cut by 7 bases and J by 0 bases, with 16 bases left in between. Germline CDR1 is MNHNY and CDR2 is SVGAGI (reference sequence).

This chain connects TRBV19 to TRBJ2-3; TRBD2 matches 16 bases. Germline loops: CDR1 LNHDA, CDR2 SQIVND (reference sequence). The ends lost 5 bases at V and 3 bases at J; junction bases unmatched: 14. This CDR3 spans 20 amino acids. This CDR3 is CASSLHGTSGGVVKTDTQYF. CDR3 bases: TGTGCCAGTAGTCTGCACGGGACTAGCGGGGGGGTGGTGAAGACAGATACGCAGTATTTT.

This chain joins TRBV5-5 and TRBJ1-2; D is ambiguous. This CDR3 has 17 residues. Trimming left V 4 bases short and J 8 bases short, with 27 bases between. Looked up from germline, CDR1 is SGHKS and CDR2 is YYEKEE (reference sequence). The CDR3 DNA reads TGTGCCAGCAGCGGAAGATCCCGGGGAGGGCGCTCTTGGGGCTACACCTTC. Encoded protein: CASSGRSRGGRSWGYTF.

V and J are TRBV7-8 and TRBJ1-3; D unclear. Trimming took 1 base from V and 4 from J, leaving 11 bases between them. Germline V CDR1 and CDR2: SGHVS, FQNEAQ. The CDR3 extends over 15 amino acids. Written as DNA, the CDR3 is TGTGCCAGCAGCTTAGTCGAGGGCAGGGGAAACACCATATATTTT. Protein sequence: CASSLVEGRGNTIYF.

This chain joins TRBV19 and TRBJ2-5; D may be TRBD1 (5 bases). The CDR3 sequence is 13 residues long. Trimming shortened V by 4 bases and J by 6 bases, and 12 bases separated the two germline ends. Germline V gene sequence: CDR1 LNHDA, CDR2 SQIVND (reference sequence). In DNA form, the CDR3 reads TGTGCCAGTAGTACCGACAGAGTACAGACCCAGTACTTC. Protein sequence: CASSTDRVQTQYF.

Here the CDR3 reads CASSQGRRIRDTGELFF. The CDR3 region has the DNA TGCGCCAGCAGCCAAGGAAGAAGAATCCGGGACACCGGGGAGCTGTTTTTT. The rearrangement joins TRBV4-1 to TRBJ2-2; no firm D call. CDR3 length equals 17 residues. V gave up 1 base and J gave up 3 bases, with 15 bases separating them. CDR1 and CDR2 from the germline V gene are MGHRA and YSYEKL.

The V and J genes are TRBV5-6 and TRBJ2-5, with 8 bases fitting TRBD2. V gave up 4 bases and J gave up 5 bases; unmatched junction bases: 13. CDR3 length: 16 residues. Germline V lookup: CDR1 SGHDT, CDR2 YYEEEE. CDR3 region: CASSILGGAVAETQYF. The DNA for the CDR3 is TGTGCCAGCAGCATACTCGGGGGGGCCGTTGCGGAGACCCAGTACTTC. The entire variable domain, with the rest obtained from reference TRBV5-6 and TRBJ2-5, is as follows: DAGVTQSPTHLIKTRGQQVTLRCSPKSGHDTVSWYQQALGQGPQFIFQYYEEEERQRGNFPDRFSGHQFPNYSSELNVNALLLGDSALYLCASSILGGAVAETQYFGPGTRLLVL.

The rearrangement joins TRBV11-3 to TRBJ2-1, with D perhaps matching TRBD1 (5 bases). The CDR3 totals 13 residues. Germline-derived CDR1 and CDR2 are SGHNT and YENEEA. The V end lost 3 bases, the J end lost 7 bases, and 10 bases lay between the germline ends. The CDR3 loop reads CASSLTDENEQFF. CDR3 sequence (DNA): TGTGCCAGCAGCTTGACAGATGAAAATGAGCAGTTCTTC.

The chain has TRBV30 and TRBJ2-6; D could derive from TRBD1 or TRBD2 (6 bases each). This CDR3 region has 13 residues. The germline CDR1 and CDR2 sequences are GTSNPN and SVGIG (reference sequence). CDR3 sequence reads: CVGGRVGANVLTF. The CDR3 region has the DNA TGTGTCGGGGGCCGGGTTGGGGCCAACGTCCTGACTTTC.

CDR3 sequence: CASSLTGGRAGELFF. CDR3 nucleotides: TGTGCCAGCAGCTTAACTGGCGGGAGGGCCGGGGAGCTGTTTTTT. The V gene is TRBV7-2, the J gene TRBJ2-2; 9 bases line up with TRBD2. The CDR3 length is 15 residues. V trimming: 2 bases; J trimming: 6 bases; junction bases outside the gene matches: 4. CDR1 is SGHTA and CDR2 is FQGNSA in the germline V gene.

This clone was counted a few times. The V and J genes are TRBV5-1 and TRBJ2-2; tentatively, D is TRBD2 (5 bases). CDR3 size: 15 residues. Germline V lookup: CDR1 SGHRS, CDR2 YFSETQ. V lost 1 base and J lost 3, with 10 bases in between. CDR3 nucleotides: TGCGCCAGCAGCTTGAGACTAAGAGACACCGGGGAGCTGTTTTTT. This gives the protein CASSLRLRDTGELFF.

CDR3 protein: CASSLYRQETQYF. The CDR3 coding sequence is TGTGCCAGCAGTTTATACAGACAAGAGACCCAGTACTTC. This chain joins TRBV28 and TRBJ2-5; D is ambiguous. Germline lookup yields CDR1 MDHEN and CDR2 SYDVKM. CDR3 size: 13 residues. The ends were cut back, 1 base at V and 2 bases at J, with 5 bases in the middle.

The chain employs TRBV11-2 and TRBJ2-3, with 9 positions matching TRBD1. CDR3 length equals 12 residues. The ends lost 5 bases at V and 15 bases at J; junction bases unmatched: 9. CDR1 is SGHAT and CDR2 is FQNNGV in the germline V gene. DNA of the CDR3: TGTGCCAGCAGCGCTTCCGGGACAGGGTCTTATTTT. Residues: CASSASGTGSYF.

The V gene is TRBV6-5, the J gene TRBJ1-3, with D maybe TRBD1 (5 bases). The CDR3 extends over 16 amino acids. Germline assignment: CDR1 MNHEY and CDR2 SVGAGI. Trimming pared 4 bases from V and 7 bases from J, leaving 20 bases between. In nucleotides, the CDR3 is TGTGCCAGCAGTTCAATGTTCGGAAGGGGAGGTAACACCATATATTTT. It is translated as CASSSMFGRGGNTIYF.

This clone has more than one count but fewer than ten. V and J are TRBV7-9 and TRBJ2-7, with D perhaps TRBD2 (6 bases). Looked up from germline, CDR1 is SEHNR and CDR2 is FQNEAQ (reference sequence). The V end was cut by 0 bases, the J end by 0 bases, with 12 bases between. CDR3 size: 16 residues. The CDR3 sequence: CASSLAWGVISYEQYF. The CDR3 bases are TGTGCCAGCAGCTTAGCGTGGGGGGTGATCTCCTACGAGCAGTACTTC.

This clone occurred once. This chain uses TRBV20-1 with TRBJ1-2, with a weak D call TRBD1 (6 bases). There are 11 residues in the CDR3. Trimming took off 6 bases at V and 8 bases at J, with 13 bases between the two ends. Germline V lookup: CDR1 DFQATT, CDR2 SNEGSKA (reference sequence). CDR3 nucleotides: TGCAGTGCGACAAACAGGGAGGGCTACACCTTC. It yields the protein CSATNREGYTF.

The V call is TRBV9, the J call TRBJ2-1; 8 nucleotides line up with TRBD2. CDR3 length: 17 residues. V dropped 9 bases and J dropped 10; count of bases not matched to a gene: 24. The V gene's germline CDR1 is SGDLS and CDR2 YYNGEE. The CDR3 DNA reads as TGTGCCACCAGAAAACCTGGTCCGGGGGGGTATCTCATAGAGCAGTTCTTC. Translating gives CATRKPGPGGYLIEQFF.

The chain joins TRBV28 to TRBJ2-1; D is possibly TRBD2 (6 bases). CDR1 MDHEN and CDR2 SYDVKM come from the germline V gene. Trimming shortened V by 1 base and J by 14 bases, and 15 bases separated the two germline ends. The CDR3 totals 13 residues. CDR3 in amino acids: CASSLLTSPGEFF. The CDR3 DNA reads TGTGCCAGCAGTTTATTAACTAGCCCGGGGGAGTTCTTC.

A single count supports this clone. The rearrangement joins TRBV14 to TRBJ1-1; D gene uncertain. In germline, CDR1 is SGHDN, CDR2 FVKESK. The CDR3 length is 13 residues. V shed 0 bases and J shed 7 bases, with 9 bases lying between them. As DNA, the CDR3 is TGTGCCAGCAGCCAAGAATACAGAATTGAAGCTTTCTTT. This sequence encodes CASSQEYRIEAFF.

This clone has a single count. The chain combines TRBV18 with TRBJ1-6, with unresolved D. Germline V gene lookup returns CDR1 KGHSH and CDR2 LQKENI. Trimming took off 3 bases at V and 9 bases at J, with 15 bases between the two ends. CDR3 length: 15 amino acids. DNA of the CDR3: TGTGCCAGCTCACCGGGCAGTGGCCCATCTTCACCCCTCCACTTT. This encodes CASSPGSGPSSPLHF.

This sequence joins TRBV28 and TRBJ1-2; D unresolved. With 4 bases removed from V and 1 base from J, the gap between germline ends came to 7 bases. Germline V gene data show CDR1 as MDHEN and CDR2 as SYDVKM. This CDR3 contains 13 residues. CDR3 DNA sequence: TGTGCCAGCAGTTCTAACAGTAACTATGGCTACACCTTC. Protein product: CASSSNSNYGYTF.

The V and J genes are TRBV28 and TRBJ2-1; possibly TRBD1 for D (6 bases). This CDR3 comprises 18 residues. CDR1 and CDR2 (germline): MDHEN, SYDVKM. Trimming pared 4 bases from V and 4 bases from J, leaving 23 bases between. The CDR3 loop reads CASSSPISTGWVYNEQFF. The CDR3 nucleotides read TGTGCCAGCAGTTCCCCAATATCTACAGGGTGGGTATACAATGAGCAGTTCTTC.

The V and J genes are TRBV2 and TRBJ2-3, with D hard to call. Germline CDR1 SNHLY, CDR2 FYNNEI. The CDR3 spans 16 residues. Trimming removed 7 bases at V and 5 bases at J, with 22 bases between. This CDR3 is CASKVGETLRQDTQYF. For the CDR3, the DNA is TGTGCCAGCAAGGTAGGAGAGACCCTAAGGCAAGATACGCAGTATTTT.

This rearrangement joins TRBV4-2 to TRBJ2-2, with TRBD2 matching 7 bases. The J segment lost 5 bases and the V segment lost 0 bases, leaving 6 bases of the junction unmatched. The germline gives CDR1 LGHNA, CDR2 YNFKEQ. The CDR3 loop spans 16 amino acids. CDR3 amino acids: CASSQEPNSGTGELFF. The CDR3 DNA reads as TGTGCCAGCAGCCAAGAACCGAATAGCGGGACCGGGGAGCTGTTTTTT.

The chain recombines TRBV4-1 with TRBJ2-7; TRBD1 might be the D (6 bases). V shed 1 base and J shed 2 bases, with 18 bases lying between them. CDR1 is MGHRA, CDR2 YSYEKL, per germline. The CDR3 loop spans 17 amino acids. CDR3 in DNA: TGCGCCAGCAGCCAAGCAGGGACACCGGGCCAAGCCTACGAGCAGTACTTC. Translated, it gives CASSQAGTPGQAYEQYF.

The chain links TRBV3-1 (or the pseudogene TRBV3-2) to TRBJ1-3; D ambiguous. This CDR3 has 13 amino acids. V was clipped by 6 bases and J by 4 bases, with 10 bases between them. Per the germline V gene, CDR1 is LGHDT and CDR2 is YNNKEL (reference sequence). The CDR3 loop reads CASSSFGGNTIYF. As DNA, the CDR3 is TGTGCCAGCAGTTCCTTCGGGGGAAACACCATATATTTT.